The 31 T cell receptor beta chains listed next were all sequenced from one sample in a study of siplizumab effects on memory and regulatory T cells. The assay was immunoSEQ multiplex PCR, and TCRdb's table has in-frame clones only and misses some. The repertoire holds more than 85,000 clones, with about 90% as singletons. The specimen sequenced was Tregs sorted from blood. The receptors come from a human donor in good health.

The V and J genes are TRBV28 and TRBJ1-1; 7 bases agree with TRBD1. CDR1 and CDR2 from the germline V gene are MDHEN and SYDVKM. The CDR3 spans 15 residues. With 3 bases clipped from V and 2 bases from J, the junction kept 6 bases outside the gene matches. CDR3 loop: CASSFFDRVNTEAFF. CDR3 bases: TGTGCCAGCAGTTTCTTTGACAGGGTTAACACTGAAGCTTTCTTT.

The rearrangement joins TRBV6-5 to TRBJ2-1, with D possibly TRBD2 on 6 matching bases. The germline V and J ends were trimmed by 0 bases and 7 bases, with 16 bases remaining between them. This CDR3 spans 16 amino acids. Germline V gives CDR1 MNHEY, CDR2 SVGAGI. The CDR3 DNA reads TGTGCCAGCAGTTACTCCCGCCGGGCGGGACGGAATGAGCAGTTCTTC. This sequence encodes CASSYSRRAGRNEQFF.

This chain uses TRBV6-4 with TRBJ2-7; 8 nucleotides match TRBD1. The CDR3 length is 15 residues. The junction had 7 bases not matched to a gene; V was cut back by 3 bases and J by 3 bases. The germline CDR1 and CDR2 sequences are MRHNA and SNTAGT. The DNA of the CDR3 is TGTGCCAGCAGTGATCCCAGGGGGCATGTCTACGAGCAGTACTTC. It encodes CASSDPRGHVYEQYF.

V gene TRBV13 combines with J gene TRBJ2-1; TRBD2 matches 13 bases. After removal of 2 bases from V and 8 bases from J, the junction contained 3 bases not matched to a gene. This CDR3 has 15 amino acids. CDR1 and CDR2 (germline): PRHDT, FYEKMQ (reference sequence). In DNA, the CDR3 is TGTGCCAGCAGCTTATATGGGACTAGCGGGGATGAGCAGTTCTTC. Protein product: CASSLYGTSGDEQFF.

CDR3 loop: CASSVTPTNTEAFF. CDR3 bases: TGCGCCAGCAGCGTAACACCCACGAACACTGAAGCTTTCTTT. This rearrangement joins TRBV5-1 to TRBJ1-1; D unclear. This CDR3 comprises 14 residues. V shed 4 bases and J shed 1 base, with 11 bases lying between them. CDR1 SGHRS and CDR2 YFSETQ come from the germline V gene. Using reference TRBV5-1 and TRBJ1-1 for the parts outside the CDR3, the full variable domain is KAGVTQTPRYLIKTRGQQVTLSCSPISGHRSVSWYQQTPGQGLQFLFEYFSETQRNKGNFPGRFSGRQFSNSRSEMNVSTLELGDSALYLCASSVTPTNTEAFFGQGTRLTVV.

V usage is TRBV2 and J usage is TRBJ1-5; possibly TRBD1 for D (6 bases). The CDR3 contains 14 residues. The V end was cut by 8 bases, the J end by 5 bases, with 16 bases between. The germline V gene encodes CDR1 SNHLY and CDR2 FYNNEI. The CDR3 sequence: CASSGQFRDQPQHF. CDR3 sequence (DNA): TGTGCCAGCTCTGGACAGTTTCGGGATCAGCCCCAGCATTTT.

The V gene is TRBV2, the J gene TRBJ2-3; D not resolved. CDR1 is SNHLY and CDR2 is FYNNEI in the germline V gene. Trimming shortened V by 3 bases and J by 4 bases, and 5 bases separated the two germline ends. The CDR3 sequence is 12 residues long. The CDR3 loop is CASSEVSDTQYF. For the CDR3, the DNA is TGTGCCAGCAGTGAGGTCTCAGATACGCAGTATTTT. Full variable domain (outside the CDR3, taken from reference TRBV2 and TRBJ2-3): EPEVTQTPSHQVTQMGQEVILRCVPISNHLYFYWYRQILGQKVEFLVSFYNNEISEKSEIFDDQFSVERPDGSNFTLKIRSTKLEDSAMYFCASSEVSDTQYFGPGTRLTVL.

V usage is TRBV11-2 and J usage is TRBJ2-7; no clear D. In germline, CDR1 is SGHAT, CDR2 FQNNGV. CDR3 size: 12 residues. The V gene lost 1 base and the J gene lost 8 bases, with 9 bases spanning the gap. Written as DNA, the CDR3 is TGTGCCAGCAGCTTAGTAATAGCAAAGCAGTACTTC. Translated, it gives CASSLVIAKQYF.

The rearrangement uses TRBV2 and TRBJ1-2; D ambiguous. CDR1 is SNHLY and CDR2 is FYNNEI in the germline V gene. V was clipped by 5 bases and J by 4 bases, with 8 bases between them. There are 12 residues in the CDR3. CDR3 in amino acids: CASSQESYGYTF. DNA of the CDR3: TGTGCCAGCAGTCAAGAATCCTATGGCTACACCTTC.

The genes are TRBV19 and TRBJ2-3, with 12 bases that match TRBD2. The CDR3 consists of 15 residues. The trim removed 6 bases at V and 7 bases at J, leaving 8 bases unmatched. The germline V gene has CDR1 LNHDA and CDR2 SQIVND (reference sequence). CDR3 DNA sequence: TGTGCCAGTAGCCTAATGGGACTAGCGGGTAATACGCAGTATTTT. This codes for CASSLMGLAGNTQYF.

This sequence joins TRBV11-2 and TRBJ2-5, with 9 bases identical to TRBD2. The germline V gene encodes CDR1 SGHAT and CDR2 FQNNGV. CDR3 length equals 16 residues. With V trimmed by 0 bases and J by 5 bases, 7 bases remained unmatched. The CDR3: CASSLDGAGGRETQYF. The CDR3 region has the DNA TGTGCCAGCAGCTTAGATGGGGCGGGAGGGCGTGAGACCCAGTACTTC.

This chain connects TRBV9 to TRBJ2-5, with 11 nucleotides matching TRBD2. The CDR3 has 15 residues. Germline CDR1 reads SGDLS; CDR2 reads YYNGEE. V dropped 3 bases and J dropped 3; count of bases not matched to a gene: 4. The CDR3 here is CASSAQGLAEETQYF. The CDR3 region has the DNA TGTGCCAGCAGCGCCCAGGGACTAGCGGAAGAGACCCAGTACTTC.

The chain employs TRBV2 and TRBJ1-5; a weak D match, TRBD1 (5 bases). The CDR3 loop spans 14 amino acids. Germline CDR1 and CDR2: SNHLY and FYNNEI. Trimming pared 3 bases from V and 6 bases from J, leaving 12 bases between. The CDR3, as DNA: TGTGCCAGCAGTGATCGGGGGAGGACTCAGCCCCAGCATTTT. Translated, it gives CASSDRGRTQPQHF.

The count of this clone is one. This rearrangement joins TRBV7-2 to TRBJ1-2; 7 bases agree with TRBD1. The CDR3 is 14 amino acids. The V and J ends lost 4 bases and 4 bases, in that order; junction bases with no gene match: 6. From germline, CDR1 is SGHTA and CDR2 FQGNSA. In nucleotides, the CDR3 is TGTGCCAGCAGCTCAGGGGGACTGGTCTATGGCTACACCTTC. It is translated as CASSSGGLVYGYTF.

The gene calls are TRBV19 and TRBJ2-1; 10 nucleotides agree with TRBD2. CDR1 is LNHDA, CDR2 SQIVND, per germline (reference sequence). This CDR3 region has 11 residues. V lost 6 bases and J lost 15; bases outside the gene matches: 5. The CDR3 is CASRSGGVMFF. The CDR3 region has the DNA TGTGCCAGTAGAAGCGGGGGGGTAATGTTCTTC.

This clone showed up just once. The chain recombines TRBV7-6 with TRBJ2-2; weak D call: TRBD1 (6 bases). The CDR3 covers 16 residues. Trimming cost V 1 base and J 6 bases, with 15 bases left between them. Germline CDR1 and CDR2: SGHVS and FNYEAQ. The chain's CDR3 is CASSLVSSQGPGELFF. DNA of the CDR3: TGTGCCAGCAGCTTAGTGAGCTCGCAGGGGCCCGGGGAGCTGTTTTTT.

The V call is TRBV27, the J call TRBJ2-5; D possibly corresponds to TRBD2 (6 bases). The CDR3 length is 17 residues. V shed 5 bases and J shed 5 bases, with 24 bases lying between them. Germline loops: CDR1 MNHEY, CDR2 SMNVEV (reference sequence). Written as DNA, the CDR3 is TGTGCCAGCAGTCCAAACCTCCATGTTAGGAGGGTGGAGACCCAGTACTTC. This codes for CASSPNLHVRRVETQYF.

The rearrangement uses TRBV29-1 and TRBJ2-2, with 16 nucleotides matching TRBD2. The CDR3 runs to 17 residues. The germline CDR1 and CDR2 sequences are SQVTM and ANQGSEA. Germline trimming cut 4 bases from V and 3 bases from J; bases unmatched to any gene: 5. CDR3 DNA: TGCAGCGTTGGGTCGGGACTAGCGGGAGGGTACACCGGGGAGCTGTTTTTT. Its translation is CSVGSGLAGGYTGELFF.

Here the CDR3 DNA reads TGTGCCAGTAGTAGAGAAGGGATACAACCAATGGAGACCCAGTACTTC. Translation gives CASSREGIQPMETQYF. The rearrangement joins TRBV19 to TRBJ2-5; D uncertain. There are 16 residues in the CDR3. Trimming cost V 4 bases and J 5 bases, with 20 bases left between them. Germline V gene sequence: CDR1 LNHDA, CDR2 SQIVND (reference sequence).

The chain combines TRBV19 with TRBJ1-4; D might be TRBD1 (6 bases). CDR3 length equals 16 residues. The V end lost 6 bases, the J end lost 8 bases, and 22 bases lay between the germline ends. CDR1 is LNHDA, CDR2 SQIVND, per germline (reference sequence). CDR3 in DNA: TGTGCCAGTAGAAAAAGGGGGACCCCCAAGAGAGAAAAACTGTTTTTT. It is translated as CASRKRGTPKREKLFF.

The V and J genes are TRBV11-2 and TRBJ2-3; the D gene is possibly TRBD2 (6 bases). This CDR3 contains 15 residues. Trimming took 4 bases from V and 2 from J, leaving 13 bases between them. Germline lookup yields CDR1 SGHAT and CDR2 FQNNGV. CDR3 sequence (DNA): TGTGCCAGCAGCTGGAGGGCAGATTCCACAGATACGCAGTATTTT. Amino acids: CASSWRADSTDTQYF. The full variable domain, in which reference TRBV11-2 and TRBJ2-3 provide the parts outside the CDR3, is EAGVAQSPRYKIIEKRQSVAFWCNPISGHATLYWYQQILGQGPKLLIQFQNNGVVDDSQLPKDRFSAERLKGVDSTLKIQPAKLEDSAVYLCASSWRADSTDTQYFGPGTRLTVL.

The genes are TRBV7-3 and TRBJ2-3; D could derive from TRBD1 or TRBD2 (5 bases each). The V end was cut by 10 bases, the J end by 1 base, with 21 bases between. This CDR3 has 16 residues. The germline V gene has CDR1 SGHTA and CDR2 FQGTGA. CDR3 sequence: CANESGTPWGTDTQYF. DNA of the CDR3: TGTGCCAACGAGTCCGGGACCCCATGGGGCACAGATACGCAGTATTTT.

The rearrangement joins TRBV18 to TRBJ2-3; D is possibly TRBD1 (6 bases). The ends were cut back, 3 bases at V and 0 bases at J, with 10 bases in the middle. This CDR3 has 15 amino acids. CDR1 is KGHSH, CDR2 LQKENI, per germline. The CDR3, as DNA: TGTGCCAGCTCACCGCAGGGGATTAGCACAGATACGCAGTATTTT. Translation gives CASSPQGISTDTQYF.

The rearrangement uses TRBV5-6 and TRBJ2-1; 12 bases fit TRBD2. V shed 2 bases and J 8 bases; nucleotides not matched to a gene: 8. Germline assignment: CDR1 SGHDT and CDR2 YYEEEE. There are 16 residues in the CDR3. The CDR3 DNA reads as TGTGCCAGCAGCTTCGGGACTAGCGGGTTGAGCTATGAGCAGTTCTTC. Translated: CASSFGTSGLSYEQFF.

This chain connects TRBV9 to TRBJ2-4, with TRBD2 matching over 7 bases. This CDR3 has 15 amino acids. Germline loops: CDR1 SGDLS, CDR2 YYNGEE. Losses at the gene ends were 4 bases for V and 1 base for J; bases not matched to a gene: 5. The chain's CDR3 is CASSLRGGAKNIQYF. CDR3 sequence (DNA): TGTGCCAGCAGCCTAAGGGGAGGGGCCAAAAACATTCAGTACTTC.

The chain carries TRBV7-6 and TRBJ1-1; weak D call: TRBD1 (5 bases). Germline lookup yields CDR1 SGHVS and CDR2 FNYEAQ. Trimming left V 4 bases short and J 1 base short, with 16 bases between. CDR3 length: 16 residues. The CDR3: CASSSNASRANTEAFF. Here the CDR3 DNA reads TGTGCCAGCAGCTCCAACGCATCCAGGGCGAACACTGAAGCTTTCTTT.

The rearrangement uses TRBV28 and TRBJ2-1, with D unresolved. The length of the CDR3 is 12 residues. The V and J ends lost 6 bases and 15 bases respectively, with 18 bases between them. Germline lookup yields CDR1 MDHEN and CDR2 SYDVKM. CDR3 bases: TGTGCCAGCAGAATAACCCGCGGTTCTCCGTTCTTC. It codes for CASRITRGSPFF.

The chain carries TRBV21-1 and TRBJ2-1. TRBV21-1 is classified as a pseudogene. This CDR3 is built from 14 residues. In DNA, the CDR3 is TGTGCCAGCAGCAAGGGGGACCGATACAATGAGCAGTTCTTC. Its protein is CASSKGDRYNEQFF.

The rearrangement links TRBV19 to TRBJ2-2, with 9 nucleotides matching TRBD1. Germline CDR1 and CDR2: LNHDA and SQIVND (reference sequence). This CDR3 has 14 residues. The V gene end was trimmed by 1 base and the J gene end by 6 bases; junction bases not matched to a gene: 0. The CDR3 reads CASSIGTGAGELFF. The CDR3 DNA reads TGTGCCAGTAGTATAGGGACAGGGGCCGGGGAGCTGTTTTTT. The full variable domain, completed using reference TRBV19 and TRBJ2-2, is DGGITQSPKYLFRKEGQNVTLSCEQNLNHDAMYWYRQDPGQGLRLIYYSQIVNDFQKGDIAEGYSVSREKKESFPLTVTSAQKNPTAFYLCASSIGTGAGELFFGEGSRLTVL.

This clone has just one count. The chain couples TRBV11-2 to TRBJ2-3, with a possible D match to TRBD1 (6 bases). The CDR3 sequence is 16 residues long. V was trimmed by 3 bases and J by 1 base, leaving 14 bases between them. Germline-derived CDR1 and CDR2 are SGHAT and FQNNGV. As DNA, the CDR3 is TGTGCCAGCAGCTTCCCCACAGGGTCTGGCACAGATACGCAGTATTTT. It specifies CASSFPTGSGTDTQYF.

J is TRBJ2-1 and V is TRBV6-4, with D perhaps matching TRBD2 (6 bases). Trimming took off 6 bases at V and 7 bases at J, with 16 bases between the two ends. Germline CDR1 and CDR2: MRHNA and SNTAGT. The CDR3 covers 14 residues. CDR3: CASSAVAARNEQFF. CDR3 in DNA: TGTGCCAGCAGCGCCGTAGCGGCCCGGAATGAGCAGTTCTTC.